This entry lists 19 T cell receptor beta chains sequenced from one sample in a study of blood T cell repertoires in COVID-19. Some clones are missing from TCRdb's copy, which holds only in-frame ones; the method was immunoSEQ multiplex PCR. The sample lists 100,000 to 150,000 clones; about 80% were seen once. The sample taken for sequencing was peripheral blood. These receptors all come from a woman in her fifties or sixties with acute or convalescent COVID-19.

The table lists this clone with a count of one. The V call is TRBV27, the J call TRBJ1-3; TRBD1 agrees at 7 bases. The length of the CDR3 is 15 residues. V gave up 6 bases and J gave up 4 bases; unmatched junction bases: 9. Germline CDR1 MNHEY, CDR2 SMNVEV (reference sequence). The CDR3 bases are TGTGCCAGCAGAAGACAGGGCACCCCCGGAAACACCATATATTTT. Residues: CASRRQGTPGNTIYF.

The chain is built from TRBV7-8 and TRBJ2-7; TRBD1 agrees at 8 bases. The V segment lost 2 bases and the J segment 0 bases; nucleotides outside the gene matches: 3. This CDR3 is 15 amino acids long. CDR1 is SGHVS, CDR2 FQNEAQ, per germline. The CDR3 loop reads CASSLTGTGSYEQYF. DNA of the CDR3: TGTGCCAGCAGCTTAACCGGGACAGGCTCCTACGAGCAGTACTTC.

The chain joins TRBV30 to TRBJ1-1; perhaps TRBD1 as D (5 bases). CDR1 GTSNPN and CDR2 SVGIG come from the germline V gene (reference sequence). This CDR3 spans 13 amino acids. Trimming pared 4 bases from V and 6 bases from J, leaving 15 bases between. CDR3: CAWTRDWVPEAFF. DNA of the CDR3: TGTGCCTGGACCAGGGATTGGGTCCCTGAAGCTTTCTTT.

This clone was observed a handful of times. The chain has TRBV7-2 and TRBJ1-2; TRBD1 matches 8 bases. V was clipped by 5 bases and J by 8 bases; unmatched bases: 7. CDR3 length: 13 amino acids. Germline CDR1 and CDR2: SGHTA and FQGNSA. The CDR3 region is CASSLDRGWGYTF. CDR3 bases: TGTGCCAGCAGCCTCGACAGGGGTTGGGGCTACACCTTC.

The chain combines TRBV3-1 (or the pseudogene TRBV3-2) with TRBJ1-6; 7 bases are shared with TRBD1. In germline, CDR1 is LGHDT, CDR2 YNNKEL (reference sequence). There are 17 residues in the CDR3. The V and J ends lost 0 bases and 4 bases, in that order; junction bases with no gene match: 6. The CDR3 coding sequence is TGTGCCAGCAGCCAAGATGGACGGACAGGTTATAATTCACCCCTCCACTTT. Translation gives CASSQDGRTGYNSPLHF.

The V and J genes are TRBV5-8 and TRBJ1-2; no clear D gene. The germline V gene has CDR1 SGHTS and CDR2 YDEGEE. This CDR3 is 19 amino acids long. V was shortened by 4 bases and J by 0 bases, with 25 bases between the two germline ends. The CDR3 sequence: CASSRNFFKEGRANYGYTF. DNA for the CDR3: TGTGCCAGCAGCCGAAATTTTTTCAAGGAGGGTCGAGCTAACTATGGCTACACCTTC.

CDR3 in amino acids: CASSVSIGQPQHF. The CDR3 region has the DNA TGTGCCAGCAGCGTCTCAATCGGTCAGCCCCAGCATTTT. V and J are TRBV9 and TRBJ1-5; D uncertain. The germline V gene has CDR1 SGDLS and CDR2 YYNGEE. Trimming took 2 bases from V and 6 from J, leaving 9 bases between them. The length of the CDR3 is 13 residues.

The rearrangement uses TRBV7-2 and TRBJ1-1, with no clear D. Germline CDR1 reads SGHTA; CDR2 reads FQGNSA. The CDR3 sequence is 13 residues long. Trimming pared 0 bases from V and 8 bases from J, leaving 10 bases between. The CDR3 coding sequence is TGTGCCAGCAGCTTAGCGGCGGAGTCGGAAGCTTTCTTT. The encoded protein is CASSLAAESEAFF. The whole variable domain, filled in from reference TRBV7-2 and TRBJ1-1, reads GAGVSQSPSNKVTEKGKDVELRCDPISGHTALYWYRQSLGQGLEFLIYFQGNSAPDKSGLPSDRFSAERTGGSVSTLTIQRTQQEDSAVYLCASSLAAESEAFFGQGTRLTVV.

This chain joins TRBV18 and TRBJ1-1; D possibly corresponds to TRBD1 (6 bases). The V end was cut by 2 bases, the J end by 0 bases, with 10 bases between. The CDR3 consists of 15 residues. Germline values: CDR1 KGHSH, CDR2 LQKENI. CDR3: CASSPSAGVNTEAFF. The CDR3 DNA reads TGTGCCAGCTCACCATCGGCAGGGGTGAACACTGAAGCTTTCTTT.

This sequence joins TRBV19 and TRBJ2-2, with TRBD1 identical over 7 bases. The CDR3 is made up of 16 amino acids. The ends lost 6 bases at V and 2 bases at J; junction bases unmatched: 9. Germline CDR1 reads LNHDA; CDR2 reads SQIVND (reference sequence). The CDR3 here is CASRPGGQTNTGELFF. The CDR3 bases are TGTGCCAGTAGGCCAGGGGGACAGACAAACACCGGGGAGCTGTTTTTT.

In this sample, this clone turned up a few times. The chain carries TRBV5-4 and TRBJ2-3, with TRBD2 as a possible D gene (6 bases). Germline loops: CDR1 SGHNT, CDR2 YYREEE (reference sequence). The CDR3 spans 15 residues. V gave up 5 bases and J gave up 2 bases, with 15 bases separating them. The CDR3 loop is CASSYGTDFTDTQYF. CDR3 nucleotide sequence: TGTGCCAGCAGTTATGGGACTGATTTCACAGATACGCAGTATTTT.

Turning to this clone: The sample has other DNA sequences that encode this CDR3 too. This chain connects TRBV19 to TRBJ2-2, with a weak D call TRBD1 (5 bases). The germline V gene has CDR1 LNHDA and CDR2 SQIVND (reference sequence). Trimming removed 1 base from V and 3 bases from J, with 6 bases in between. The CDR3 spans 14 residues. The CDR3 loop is CASSIVRDTGELFF. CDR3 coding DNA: TGTGCCAGTAGTATAGTCAGGGACACCGGGGAGCTGTTTTTT.

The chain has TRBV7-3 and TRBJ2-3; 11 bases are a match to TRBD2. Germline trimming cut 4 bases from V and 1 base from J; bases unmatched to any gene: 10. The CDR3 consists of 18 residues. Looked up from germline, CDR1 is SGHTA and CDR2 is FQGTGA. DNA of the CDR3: TGTGCCAGCAGCTCGCGCTCGGTACTAGCGGGGGGCACAGATACGCAGTATTTT. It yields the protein CASSSRSVLAGGTDTQYF.

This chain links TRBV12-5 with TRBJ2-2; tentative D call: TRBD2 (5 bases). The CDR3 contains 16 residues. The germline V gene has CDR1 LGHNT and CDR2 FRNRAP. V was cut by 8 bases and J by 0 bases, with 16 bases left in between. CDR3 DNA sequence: TGTGCTAGTAGACCCCCGGGATTCGCGAACACCGGGGAGCTGTTTTTT. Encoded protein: CASRPPGFANTGELFF.

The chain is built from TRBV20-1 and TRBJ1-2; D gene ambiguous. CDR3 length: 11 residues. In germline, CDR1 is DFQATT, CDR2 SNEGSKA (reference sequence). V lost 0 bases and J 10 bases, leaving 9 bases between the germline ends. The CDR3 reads CSARDDSSYTF. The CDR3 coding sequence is TGCAGTGCTAGAGATGACTCCTCCTACACCTTC.

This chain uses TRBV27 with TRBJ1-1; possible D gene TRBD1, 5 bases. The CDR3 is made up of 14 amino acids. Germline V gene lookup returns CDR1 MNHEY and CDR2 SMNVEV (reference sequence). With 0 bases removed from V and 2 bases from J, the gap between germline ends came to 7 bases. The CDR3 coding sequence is TGTGCCAGCAGTTTATCCGGGGGAAACACTGAAGCTTTCTTT. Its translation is CASSLSGGNTEAFF.

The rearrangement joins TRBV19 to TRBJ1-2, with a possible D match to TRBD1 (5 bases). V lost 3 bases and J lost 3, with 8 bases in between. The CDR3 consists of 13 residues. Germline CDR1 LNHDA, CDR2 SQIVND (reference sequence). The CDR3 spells CASSIWGDYGYTF. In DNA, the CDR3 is TGTGCCAGTAGTATCTGGGGGGACTATGGCTACACCTTC.

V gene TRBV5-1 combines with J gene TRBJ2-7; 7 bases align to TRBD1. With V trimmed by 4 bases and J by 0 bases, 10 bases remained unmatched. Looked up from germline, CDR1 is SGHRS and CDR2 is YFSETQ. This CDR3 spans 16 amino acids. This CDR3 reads CASSPPPGGSSYEQYF. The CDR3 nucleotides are TGCGCCAGCAGCCCACCACCAGGGGGTAGCTCCTACGAGCAGTACTTC.

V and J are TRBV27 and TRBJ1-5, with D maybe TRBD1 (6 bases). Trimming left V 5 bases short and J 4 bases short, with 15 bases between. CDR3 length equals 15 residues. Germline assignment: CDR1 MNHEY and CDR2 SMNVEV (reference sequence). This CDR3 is CASSLESRGNQPQHF. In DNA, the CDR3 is TGTGCCAGCAGTCTAGAATCCAGGGGAAATCAGCCCCAGCATTTT.